The present T cell receptor beta chain was sequenced within a study of identical twins (TCRdb year 2016). Context from the whole study: To test whether fetal clonotypes persist, the study used deep sequencing on TCR alpha and beta repertoires from monozygotic twins, unrelated adults of various ages, and cord blood. To rule out contamination, the twin experiments were replicated at different times with different library preparation protocols. The paper's findings and limits, for the study overall: Compared with coincidental sharing between unrelated individuals, out-of-frame TCR alpha sequences shared between twins had an excess of sequences with low generation probability. Because the same donors could not be followed over many years, conclusions were based on cross-sectional statistical analysis. Invariant T cells such as MAIT and iNKT could partly confound zero-insertion analyses, though diverse VJ usage argued against this for most clonotypes. Fewer insertions were carried by abundant cord blood beta clonotypes; a weaker similar trend was observed in young adult naive repertoires, while no such trend was observed in memory repertoires. In monozygotic twins, out-of-frame TCR alpha sharing was systematically underestimated by recombination models, although the models agreed with sharing between unrelated individuals. Excess twin sharing in beta out-of-frame sequences was weaker because fewer shared sequences lowered the signal-to-noise ratio.

This clonotype showed up just a few times. Its cognate antigen has yet to be identified. No base quality values were provided; no much bigger clone lies one nucleotide off. Receptors were amplified or captured by 5' RACE. The sequencer listed for this sample is Illumina HiSeq 2000. Template switching added a universal primer binding site, and the final cDNA carried a unique molecular identifier that allowed TCR cDNA molecules to be counted accurately. First-strand cDNA for TCR alpha and beta chains was synthesized from specific primers in the conserved constant-segment region. To control for contamination, every cDNA library carried two barcodes: a SMART-Mk sample barcode plus Illumina barcodes. Two successive PCR steps introduced TruSeq adapter sequences along with Illumina sample barcodes. Sequencing of the TCR alpha and beta cDNA libraries was done on the Illumina HiSeq platform using custom primers. The authors processed their data as follows. MiGEC processed the raw reads to extract unique molecular identifiers, while MiXCR was used to determine the CDR3 positions. For each individual, recombination models were inferred using an EM algorithm with the repgenHMM and IGoR tools. The analysis of shared clonotypes was done with the tcR package in R, with sharing normalized by the product of cloneset sizes. To study raw recombination without the effects of thymic and clonal selection, out-of-frame nonproductive sequences were analyzed. TCRdb handled the public reads itself, with Q25 trimming in fastp and clone calling in MiXCR, and kept productive beta chains. Each entry is one CDR3 protein sequence, shown with its most common DNA and genes. The V and J calls shown here were made by TCRdb, not taken from the authors' results. This sample comprises roughly 490,000 distinct CDR3 sequences, roughly an eighth of them detected only once. Approximately 0.9% of the sample is in the top ten clones.

The CDR3 runs 15 amino acids, cysteine and phenylalanine included. Only the CDR3 portion is preserved as DNA: 45 bases, with reading frame beginning at the first base. CDR1 and CDR2 (SGHAT, FQNNGV) derive from the germline V gene. At the junction V is shortened by 0 bases and J by 6 bases; bases outside the gene matches: 2. All donors were healthy Caucasians. Three pairs of female monozygotic twins, all aged 18 to 29 years, were included in the twin cohort. CD4+ and CD8+ T cell populations were isolated with positive isolation kits from Invitrogen. The sample also formed part of further work on yellow fever vaccine responses in identical twins. Per that second paper: According to the authors, the vaccine-induced T cell response in identical twins seemed to be partly convergent and partly specific to each individual. In the study, vaccine-responding T cell clones were precisely tracked in identical twins.

The TCR comes from a woman aged 18 to 35 in good health. This sequence uses TRBV11-2 and TRBJ2-1; 10 middle bases align to TRBD2. The sequenced material came from CD4+ T cells sorted from blood. CDR3 reads: CASSLERTSGNEQFF. The DNA is TGTGCCAGCAGCTTAGAAAGGACTAGCGGCAATGAGCAGTTCTTC.